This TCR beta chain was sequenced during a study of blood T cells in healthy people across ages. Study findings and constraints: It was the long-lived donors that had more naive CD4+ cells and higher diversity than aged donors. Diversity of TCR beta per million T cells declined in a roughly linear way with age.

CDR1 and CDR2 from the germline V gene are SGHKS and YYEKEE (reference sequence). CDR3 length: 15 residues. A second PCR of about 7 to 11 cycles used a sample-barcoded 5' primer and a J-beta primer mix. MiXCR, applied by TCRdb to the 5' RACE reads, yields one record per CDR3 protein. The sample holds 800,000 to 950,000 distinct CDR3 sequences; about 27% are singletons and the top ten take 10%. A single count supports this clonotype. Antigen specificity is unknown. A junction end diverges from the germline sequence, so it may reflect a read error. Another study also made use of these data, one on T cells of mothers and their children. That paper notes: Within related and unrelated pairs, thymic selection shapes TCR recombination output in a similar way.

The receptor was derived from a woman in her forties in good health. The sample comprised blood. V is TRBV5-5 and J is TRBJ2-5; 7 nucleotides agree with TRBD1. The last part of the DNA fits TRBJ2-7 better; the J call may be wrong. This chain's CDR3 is CVSSEGPGQHYEQYF. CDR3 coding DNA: TGTGTCAGCAGCGAGGGCCCGGGACAGCACTACGAGCAGTACTTC.